These 5 T cell receptor beta chains were all obtained from the same sample, sequenced in a study of shared clonotypes between healthy human individuals. Measured with immunoSEQ multiplex PCR; TCRdb has only the in-frame clones, and not every one. The sample records over 800,000 clones, around 93% being singletons. CD45RO-negative cells were positively selected for CCR7, leaving out terminally differentiated effector memory CD45RA+ cells. Source material: naive CD8+ T cells sorted from blood. These receptors were obtained from a man aged 30 to 45 in good health.

The rearrangement joins TRBV9 to TRBJ2-7, with 9 nucleotides matching TRBD2. With V trimmed by 3 bases and J by 0 bases, 4 bases remained unmatched. Per germline, CDR1 SGDLS and CDR2 YYNGEE. CDR3 length: 15 amino acids. CDR3 nucleotide sequence: TGTGCCAGCAGCGCACCGACTAGCGGCTCCTACGAGCAGTACTTC. It specifies CASSAPTSGSYEQYF.

The chain combines TRBV4-1 with TRBJ2-1; D ambiguous. The CDR3 loop spans 15 amino acids. Per germline, CDR1 MGHRA and CDR2 YSYEKL. Trimming took off 0 bases at V and 3 bases at J, with 9 bases between the two ends. The CDR3 loop is CASSQEGPSYNEQFF. The CDR3 nucleotides read TGCGCCAGCAGCCAAGAGGGTCCGAGCTACAATGAGCAGTTCTTC.

The CDR3 loop is CASSLDGLAAPYEQYF. Here the CDR3 DNA reads TGTGCCAGCAGCTTGGACGGACTAGCGGCTCCCTACGAGCAGTACTTC. The chain uses TRBV11-2 and TRBJ2-7, with 10 bases lining up with TRBD2. The J segment lost 2 bases and the V segment lost 3 bases, leaving 7 bases of the junction unmatched. CDR3 length equals 16 residues. Germline-derived CDR1 and CDR2 are SGHAT and FQNNGV.

The V gene is TRBV28, the J gene TRBJ1-2; TRBD1 aligns across 7 bases. CDR1 and CDR2 (germline): MDHEN, SYDVKM. CDR3 length equals 15 residues. V was clipped by 7 bases and J by 3 bases; unmatched bases: 11. The CDR3 coding sequence is TGTGCCAGCAAGCACAGGGGAAACCCGTACTATGGCTACACCTTC. It specifies CASKHRGNPYYGYTF.

This clone showed up just once. The chain employs TRBV27 and TRBJ1-5; possibly TRBD1 for D (5 bases). The V and J ends lost 4 bases and 4 bases respectively, with 17 bases between them. This CDR3 region has 16 residues. Germline CDR1 reads MNHEY; CDR2 reads SMNVEV (reference sequence). CDR3 bases: TGTGCCAGCAGTTCGACGGGGGGTTCTAGTAATCAGCCCCAGCATTTT. Translation gives CASSSTGGSSNQPQHF.